The T cell receptor (beta chain) described here comes from a study of identical twins. TCRdb re-analysed the 5' RACE reads in MiXCR, keeping a single row per CDR3 protein. The sample carries 200,000 to 250,000 distinct CDR3 sequences, more than 13% recorded once. General study findings and limits: Twin-shared out-of-frame alpha sequences were enriched for low generation probability. Abundant beta clonotypes from cord blood bore fewer insertions; memory repertoires lacked this pattern. Excess twin sharing in beta out-of-frame sequences was weaker.

This clonotype has at least ten counts. Its antigen remains unknown. Trimming left V 2 bases short and J 5 bases short, with 12 bases between. Per the germline V gene, CDR1 is MDHEN and CDR2 is SYDVKM. The CDR3 is 14 amino acids. The clonotype originates from a woman aged 18 to 35 in good health. Sequenced input: memory (CD45RO+) T cells sorted from blood. The rearrangement uses TRBV28 and TRBJ1-1; possible D gene TRBD1, 5 bases. The CDR3 DNA reads as TGTGCCAGCAGTTTAGGAGGGGTGGGGACTGAAGCTTTCTTT. Residues: CASSLGGVGTEAFF.